This T cell receptor beta chain was sequenced during a study of blood T cell repertoires in COVID-19. Sequencing used immunoSEQ multiplex PCR; TCRdb keeps in-frame clones, though not all of them. Among 200,000 to 300,000 clones, 86% were seen once, and the ten largest hold about 2.6%. This CDR3 is 16 amino acids long. Looked up from germline, CDR1 is MGHRA and CDR2 is YSYEKL. The V and J ends lost 0 bases and 2 bases respectively, with 13 bases between them. Cohort allocation depended upon clinical history that participants reported. Symptom resolution, clearance, or two negative PCRs marked donors in Cohort 3 as recovered.

The J gene is TRBJ2-5, the V gene TRBV4-1, with D perhaps TRBD1 (5 bases). The specimen was PBMCs or T cells enriched from blood (not recorded which). The sequence came from a woman aged 18-29 years who had recovered from COVID-19. The CDR3 region is CASSQDSLQGQETQYF. As DNA, the CDR3 is TGCGCCAGCAGCCAAGATTCATTGCAGGGTCAAGAGACCCAGTACTTC.